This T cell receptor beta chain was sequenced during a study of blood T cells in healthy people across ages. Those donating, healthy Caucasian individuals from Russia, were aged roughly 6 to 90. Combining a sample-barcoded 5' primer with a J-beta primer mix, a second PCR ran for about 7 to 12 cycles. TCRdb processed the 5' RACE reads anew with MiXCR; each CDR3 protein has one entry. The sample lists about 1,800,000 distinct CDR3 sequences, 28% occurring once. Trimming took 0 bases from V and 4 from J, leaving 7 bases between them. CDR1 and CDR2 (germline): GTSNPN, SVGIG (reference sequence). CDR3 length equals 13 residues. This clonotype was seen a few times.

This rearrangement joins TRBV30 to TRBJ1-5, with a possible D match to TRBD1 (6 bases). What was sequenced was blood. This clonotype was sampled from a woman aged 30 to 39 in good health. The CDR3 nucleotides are TGTGCCTGGAGTGTGCAGGGGAATCAGCCCCAGCATTTT. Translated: CAWSVQGNQPQHF.